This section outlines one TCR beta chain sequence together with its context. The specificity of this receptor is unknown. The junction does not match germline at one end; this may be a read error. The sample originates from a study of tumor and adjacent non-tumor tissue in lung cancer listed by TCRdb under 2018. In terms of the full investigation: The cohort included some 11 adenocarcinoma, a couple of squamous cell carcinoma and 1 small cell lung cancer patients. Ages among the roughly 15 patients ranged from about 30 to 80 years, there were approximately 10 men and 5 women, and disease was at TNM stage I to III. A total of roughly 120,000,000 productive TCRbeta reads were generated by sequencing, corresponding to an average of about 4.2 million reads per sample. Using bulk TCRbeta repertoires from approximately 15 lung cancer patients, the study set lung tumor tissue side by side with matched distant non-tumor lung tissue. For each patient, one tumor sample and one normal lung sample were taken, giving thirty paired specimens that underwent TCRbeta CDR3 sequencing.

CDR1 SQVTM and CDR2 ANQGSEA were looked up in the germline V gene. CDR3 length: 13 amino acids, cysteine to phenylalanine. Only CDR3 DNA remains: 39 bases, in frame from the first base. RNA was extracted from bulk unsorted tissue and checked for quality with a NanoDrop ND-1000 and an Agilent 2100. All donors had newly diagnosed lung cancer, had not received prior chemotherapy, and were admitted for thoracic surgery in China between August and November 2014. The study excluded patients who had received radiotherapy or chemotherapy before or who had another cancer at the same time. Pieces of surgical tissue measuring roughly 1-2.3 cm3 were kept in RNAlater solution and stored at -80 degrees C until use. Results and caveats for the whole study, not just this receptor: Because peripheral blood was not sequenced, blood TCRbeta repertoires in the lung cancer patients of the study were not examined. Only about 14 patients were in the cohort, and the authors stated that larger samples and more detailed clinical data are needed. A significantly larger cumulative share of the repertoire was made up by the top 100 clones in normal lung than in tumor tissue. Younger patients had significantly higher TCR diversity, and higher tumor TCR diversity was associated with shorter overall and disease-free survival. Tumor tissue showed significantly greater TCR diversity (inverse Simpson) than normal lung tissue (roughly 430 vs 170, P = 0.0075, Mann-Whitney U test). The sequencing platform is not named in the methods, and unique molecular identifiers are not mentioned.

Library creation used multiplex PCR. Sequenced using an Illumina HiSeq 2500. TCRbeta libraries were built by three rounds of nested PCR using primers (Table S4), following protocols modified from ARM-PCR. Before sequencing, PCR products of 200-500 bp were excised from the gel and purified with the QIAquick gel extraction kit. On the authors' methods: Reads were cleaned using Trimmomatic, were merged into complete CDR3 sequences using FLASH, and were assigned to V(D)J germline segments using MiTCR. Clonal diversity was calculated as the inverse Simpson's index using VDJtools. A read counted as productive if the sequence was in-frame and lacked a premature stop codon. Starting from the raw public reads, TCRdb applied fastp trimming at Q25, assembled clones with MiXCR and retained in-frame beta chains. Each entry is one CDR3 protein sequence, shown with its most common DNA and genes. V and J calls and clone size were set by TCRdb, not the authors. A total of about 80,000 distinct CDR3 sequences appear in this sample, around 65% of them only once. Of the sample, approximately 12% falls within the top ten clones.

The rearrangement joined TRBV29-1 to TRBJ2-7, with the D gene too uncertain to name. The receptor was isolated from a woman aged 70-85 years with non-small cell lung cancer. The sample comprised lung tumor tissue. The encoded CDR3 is CGVRASASYEQYF. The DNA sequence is TGCGGCGTTAGGGCCAGTGCCTCCTACGAGCAGTACTTC.